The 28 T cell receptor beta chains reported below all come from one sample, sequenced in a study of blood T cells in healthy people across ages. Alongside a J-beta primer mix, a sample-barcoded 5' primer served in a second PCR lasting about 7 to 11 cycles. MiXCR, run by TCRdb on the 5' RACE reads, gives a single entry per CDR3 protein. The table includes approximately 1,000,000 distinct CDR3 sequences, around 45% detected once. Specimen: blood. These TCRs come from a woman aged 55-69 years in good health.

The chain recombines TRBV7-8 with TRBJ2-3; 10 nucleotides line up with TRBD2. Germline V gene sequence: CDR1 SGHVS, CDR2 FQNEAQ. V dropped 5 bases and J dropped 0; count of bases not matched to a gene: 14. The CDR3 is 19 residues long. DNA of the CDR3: TGTGCCAGCAGCAAGCGAGGGATAGCGGGAGGCCCTAGCACAGATACGCAGTATTTT. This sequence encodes CASSKRGIAGGPSTDTQYF.

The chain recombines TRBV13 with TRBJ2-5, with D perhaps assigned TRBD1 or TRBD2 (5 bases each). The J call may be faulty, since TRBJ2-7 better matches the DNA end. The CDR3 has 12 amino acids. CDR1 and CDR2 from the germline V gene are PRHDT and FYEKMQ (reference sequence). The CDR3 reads CASSSQGREQYF. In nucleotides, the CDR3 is TGTGCCAGCAGCTCTCAGGGACGCGAGCAGTACTTC.

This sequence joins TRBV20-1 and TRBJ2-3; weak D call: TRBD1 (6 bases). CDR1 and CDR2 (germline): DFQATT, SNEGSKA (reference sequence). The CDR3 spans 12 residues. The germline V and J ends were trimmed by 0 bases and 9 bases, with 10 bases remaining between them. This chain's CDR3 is CSARDTTGTQYF. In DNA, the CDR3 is TGCAGTGCTAGAGATACGACAGGAACGCAGTATTTT.

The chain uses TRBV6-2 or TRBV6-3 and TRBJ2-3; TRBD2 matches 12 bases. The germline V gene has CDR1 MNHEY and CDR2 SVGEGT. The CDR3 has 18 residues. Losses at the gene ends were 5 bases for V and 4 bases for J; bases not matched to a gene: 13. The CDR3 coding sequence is TGTGCCAGCAGTCCGACCCTATGGACTAGCGGGACCGCAGATACGCAGTATTTT. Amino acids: CASSPTLWTSGTADTQYF.

The CDR3 loop reads CASSIVNSYEQYF. CDR3 DNA sequence: TGTGCCAGTAGTATAGTGAACAGCTACGAGCAGTACTTC. The chain carries TRBV19 and TRBJ2-7; D gene ambiguous. Germline CDR1 and CDR2: LNHDA and SQIVND (reference sequence). This CDR3 region has 13 residues. Between the trimmed V and J ends, which lost 1 base and 3 bases, there was a span of 7 bases.

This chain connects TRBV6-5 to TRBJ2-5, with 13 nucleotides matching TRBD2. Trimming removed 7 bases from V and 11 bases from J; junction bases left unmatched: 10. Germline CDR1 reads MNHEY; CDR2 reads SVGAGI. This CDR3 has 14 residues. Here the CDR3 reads CASTRTSGSREQYF. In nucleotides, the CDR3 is TGTGCCAGCACCCGGACTAGCGGGAGTAGGGAGCAGTACTTC.

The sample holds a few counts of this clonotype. The CDR3 DNA reads TGCGCCAGCAGCCAAGGCCCGGAGAGGCTAAACAATGAGCAGTTCTTC. Translated, it gives CASSQGPERLNNEQFF. The chain uses TRBV4-1 and TRBJ2-1; D remains ambiguous. The CDR3 runs 16 residues. V was trimmed by 1 base and J by 5 bases, leaving 15 bases between them. Germline V gives CDR1 MGHRA, CDR2 YSYEKL.

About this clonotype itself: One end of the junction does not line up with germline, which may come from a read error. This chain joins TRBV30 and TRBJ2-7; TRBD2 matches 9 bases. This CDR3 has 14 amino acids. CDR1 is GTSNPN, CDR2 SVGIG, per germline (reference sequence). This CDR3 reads CAWRTGTSSYEQYF. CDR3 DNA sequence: TGTGCCTGGAGGACCGGGACTAGCTCCTACGAACAGTACTTC.

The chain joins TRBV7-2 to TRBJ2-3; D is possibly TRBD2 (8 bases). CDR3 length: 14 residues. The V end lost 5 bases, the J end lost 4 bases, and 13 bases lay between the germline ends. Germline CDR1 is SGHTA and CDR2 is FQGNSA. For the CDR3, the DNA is TGTGCCAGCAGCACGGGAGGGGGCCCAGATACGCAGTATTTT. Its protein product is CASSTGGGPDTQYF.

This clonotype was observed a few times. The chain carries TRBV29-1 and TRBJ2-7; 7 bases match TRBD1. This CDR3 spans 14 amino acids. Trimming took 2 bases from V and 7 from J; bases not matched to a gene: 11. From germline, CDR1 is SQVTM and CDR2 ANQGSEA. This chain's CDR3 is CSVERQGVGNEQYF. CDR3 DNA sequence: TGCAGCGTTGAACGCCAGGGGGTGGGCAATGAGCAGTACTTC.

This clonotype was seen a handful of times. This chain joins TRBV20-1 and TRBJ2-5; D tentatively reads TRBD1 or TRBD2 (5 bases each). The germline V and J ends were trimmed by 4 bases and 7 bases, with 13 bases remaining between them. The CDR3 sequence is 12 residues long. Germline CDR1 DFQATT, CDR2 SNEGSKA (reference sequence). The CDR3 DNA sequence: TGCAGTGCTACCGGGACCGAAGGGACCCAGTACTTC. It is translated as CSATGTEGTQYF.

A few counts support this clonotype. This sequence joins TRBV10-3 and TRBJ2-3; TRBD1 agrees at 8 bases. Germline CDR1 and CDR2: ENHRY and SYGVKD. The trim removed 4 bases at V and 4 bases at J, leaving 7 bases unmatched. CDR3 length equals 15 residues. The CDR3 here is CAISAAGGRADTQYF. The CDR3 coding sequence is TGTGCCATCAGTGCCGCAGGGGGCAGGGCAGATACGCAGTATTTT.

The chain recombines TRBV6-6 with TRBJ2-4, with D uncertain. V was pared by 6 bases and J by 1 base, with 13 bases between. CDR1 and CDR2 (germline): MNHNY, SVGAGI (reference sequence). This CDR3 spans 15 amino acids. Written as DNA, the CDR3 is TGTGCCAGCAGCCTCATGTCTACCGCCAAAAACATTCAGTACTTC. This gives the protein CASSLMSTAKNIQYF.

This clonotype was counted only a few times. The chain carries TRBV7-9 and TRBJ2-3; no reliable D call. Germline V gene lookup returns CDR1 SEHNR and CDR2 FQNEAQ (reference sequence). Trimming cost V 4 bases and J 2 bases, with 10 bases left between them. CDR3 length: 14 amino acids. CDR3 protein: CASSWSSYTDTQYF. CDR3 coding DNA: TGTGCCAGCAGCTGGAGCAGCTACACAGATACGCAGTATTTT.

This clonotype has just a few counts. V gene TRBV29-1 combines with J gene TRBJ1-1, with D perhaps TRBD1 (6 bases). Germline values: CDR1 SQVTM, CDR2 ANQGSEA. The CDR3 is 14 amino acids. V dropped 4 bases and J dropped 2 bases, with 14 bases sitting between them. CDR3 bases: TGCAGCGTTGGAAAAGGACAGACTAACACTGAAGCTTTCTTT. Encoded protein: CSVGKGQTNTEAFF.

The CDR3 nucleotides read TGTGCCAGCAGCCCCCGACTAGCGGGAGGGCAGGCAGATACGCAGTATTTT. It is translated as CASSPRLAGGQADTQYF. The chain joins TRBV7-8 to TRBJ2-3; the match to TRBD2 covers 14 bases. V shed 5 bases and J 4 bases; nucleotides not matched to a gene: 8. Per germline, CDR1 SGHVS and CDR2 FQNEAQ. The length of the CDR3 is 17 residues.

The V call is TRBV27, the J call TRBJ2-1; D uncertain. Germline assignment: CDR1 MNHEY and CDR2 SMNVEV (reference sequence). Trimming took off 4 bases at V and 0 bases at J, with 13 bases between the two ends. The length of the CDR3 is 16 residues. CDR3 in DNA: TGTGCCAGCAGTTCCGGGCCAATGAGCTCCTACAATGAGCAGTTCTTC. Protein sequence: CASSSGPMSSYNEQFF.

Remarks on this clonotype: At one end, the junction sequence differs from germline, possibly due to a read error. The CDR3 spells CASSSVGGARYGQYF. CDR3 nucleotide sequence: TGTGCCAGCAGCTCCGTCGGGGGCGCCCGCTACGGGCAGTACTTC. V usage is TRBV5-6 and J usage is TRBJ2-7; TRBD1 or TRBD2 may be the D gene (6 bases each). This CDR3 has 15 residues. CDR1 and CDR2 (germline): SGHDT, YYEEEE.

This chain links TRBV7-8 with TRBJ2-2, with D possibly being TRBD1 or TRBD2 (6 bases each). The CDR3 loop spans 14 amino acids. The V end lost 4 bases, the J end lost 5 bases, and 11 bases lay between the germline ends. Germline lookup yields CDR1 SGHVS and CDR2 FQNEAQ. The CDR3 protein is CASSWGARTGELFF. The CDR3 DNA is TGTGCCAGCAGCTGGGGGGCGCGTACCGGGGAGCTGTTTTTT.

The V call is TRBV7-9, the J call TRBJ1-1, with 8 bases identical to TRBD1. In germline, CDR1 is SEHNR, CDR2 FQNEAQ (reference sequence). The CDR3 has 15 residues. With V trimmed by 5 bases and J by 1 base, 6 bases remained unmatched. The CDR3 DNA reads TGTGCCAGCAGCCCGATCGGACAGGGGAACACTGAAGCTTTCTTT. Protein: CASSPIGQGNTEAFF.

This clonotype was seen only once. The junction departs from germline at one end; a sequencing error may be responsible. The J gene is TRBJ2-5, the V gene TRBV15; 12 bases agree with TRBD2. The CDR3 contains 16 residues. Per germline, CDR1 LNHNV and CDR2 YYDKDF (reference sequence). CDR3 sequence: CATSSGPTSGRETHYF. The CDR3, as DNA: TGTGCCACCAGCAGTGGTCCGACTAGCGGGAGAGAGACCCACTACTTC.

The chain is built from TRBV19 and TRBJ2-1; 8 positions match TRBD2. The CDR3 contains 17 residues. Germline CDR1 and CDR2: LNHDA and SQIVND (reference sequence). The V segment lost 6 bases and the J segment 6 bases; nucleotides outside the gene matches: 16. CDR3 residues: CASSINSPGLVCNEQFF. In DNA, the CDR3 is TGTGCCAGTAGCATTAATAGCCCGGGACTAGTCTGCAATGAGCAGTTCTTC.

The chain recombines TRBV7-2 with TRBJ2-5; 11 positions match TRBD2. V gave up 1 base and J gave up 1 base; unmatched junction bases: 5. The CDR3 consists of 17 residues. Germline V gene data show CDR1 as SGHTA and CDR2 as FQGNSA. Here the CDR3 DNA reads TGTGCCAGCAGCTTAGGAATACTAGCGGGAGCCCAAGAGACCCAGTACTTC. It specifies CASSLGILAGAQETQYF.

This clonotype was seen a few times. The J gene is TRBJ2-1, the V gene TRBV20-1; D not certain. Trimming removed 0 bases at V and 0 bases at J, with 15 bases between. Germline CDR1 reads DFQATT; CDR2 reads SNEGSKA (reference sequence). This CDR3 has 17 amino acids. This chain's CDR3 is CSARDLPDGFSYNEQFF. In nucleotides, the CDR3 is TGCAGTGCTAGAGATCTACCGGACGGATTCTCCTACAATGAGCAGTTCTTC.

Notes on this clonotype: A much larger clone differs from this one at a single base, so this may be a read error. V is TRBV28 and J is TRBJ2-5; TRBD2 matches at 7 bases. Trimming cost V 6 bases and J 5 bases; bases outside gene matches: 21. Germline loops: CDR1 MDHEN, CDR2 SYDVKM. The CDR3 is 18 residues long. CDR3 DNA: TGTGCCAGCAGGAGCCTGGGGTTTGGGGCGGGAGTGGTTGAGACCCAGTACTTC. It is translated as CASRSLGFGAGVVETQYF.

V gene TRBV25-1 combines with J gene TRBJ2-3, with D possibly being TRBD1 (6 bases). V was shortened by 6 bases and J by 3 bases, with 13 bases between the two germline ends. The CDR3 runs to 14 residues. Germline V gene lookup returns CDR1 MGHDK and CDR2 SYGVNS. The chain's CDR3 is CASRRDMGTDTQYF. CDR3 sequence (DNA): TGTGCCAGCAGACGGGACATGGGGACAGATACGCAGTATTTT.

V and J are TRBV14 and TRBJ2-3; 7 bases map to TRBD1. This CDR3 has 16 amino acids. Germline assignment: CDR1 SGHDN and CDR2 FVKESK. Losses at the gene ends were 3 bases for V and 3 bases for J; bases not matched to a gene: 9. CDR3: CASSQLTGFGTDTQYF. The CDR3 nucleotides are TGTGCCAGCAGCCAGCTGACAGGGTTTGGAACAGATACGCAGTATTTT.

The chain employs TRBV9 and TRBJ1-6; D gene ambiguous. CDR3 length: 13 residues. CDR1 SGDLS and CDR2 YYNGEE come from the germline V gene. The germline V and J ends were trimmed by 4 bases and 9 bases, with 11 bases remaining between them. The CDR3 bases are TGTGCCAGCAGCCGGCAGGTCGGTTCACCCCTCCACTTT. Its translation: CASSRQVGSPLHF. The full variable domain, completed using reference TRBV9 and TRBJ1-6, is DSGVTQTPKHLITATGQRVTLRCSPRSGDLSVYWYQQSLDQGLQFLIQYYNGEERAKGNILERFSAQQFPDLHSELNLSSLELGDSALYFCASSRQVGSPLHFGNGTRLTVT.